The 11 T cell receptor beta chains below were found in one sample sequenced in a study of blood T cell repertoires in COVID-19. TCRdb's table, derived via immunoSEQ multiplex PCR, lists solely in-frame clones and lacks some. The sample holds over 200,000 clones, around 86% seen once. The source material was peripheral blood. The receptor set was obtained from a woman aged 25-40 years who had recovered from COVID-19.

The chain combines TRBV2 with TRBJ1-1; TRBD1 matches 8 bases. Germline V gene lookup returns CDR1 SNHLY and CDR2 FYNNEI. The CDR3 extends over 17 amino acids. Losses at the gene ends were 0 bases for V and 1 base for J; bases not matched to a gene: 7. The CDR3 nucleotides are TGTGCCAGCAGTGAAGCTCGGACAGGGTTTCGGAACACTGAAGCTTTCTTT. Protein sequence: CASSEARTGFRNTEAFF. Using reference TRBV2 and TRBJ1-1 for the parts outside the CDR3, the full variable domain is EPEVTQTPSHQVTQMGQEVILRCVPISNHLYFYWYRQILGQKVEFLVSFYNNEISEKSEIFDDQFSVERPDGSNFTLKIRSTKLEDSAMYFCASSEARTGFRNTEAFFGQGTRLTVV.

The chain recombines TRBV20-1 with TRBJ2-5; D ambiguous. Looked up from germline, CDR1 is DFQATT and CDR2 is SNEGSKA (reference sequence). The CDR3 runs to 11 residues. CDR3 in DNA: TGCAGCCGTGCTTCGGGAGAGACCCAGTACTTC. Protein: CSRASGETQYF.

This chain uses TRBV6-2 or TRBV6-3 with TRBJ1-6; D uncertain. Trimming took 2 bases from V and 5 from J, leaving 7 bases between them. CDR3 length equals 14 residues. Germline V gene data show CDR1 as MNHEY and CDR2 as SVGEGT. The CDR3 nucleotides are TGTGCCAGCAGTTACGGGGAGAATAATTCACCCCTCCACTTT. It is translated as CASSYGENNSPLHF.

The chain is built from TRBV5-1 and TRBJ2-2, with D perhaps matching TRBD2 (5 bases). Deletions cut 0 bases from V and 4 bases from J, with 13 bases between. There are 16 residues in the CDR3. Germline CDR1 and CDR2: SGHRS and YFSETQ. CDR3 nucleotide sequence: TGCGCCAGCAGCTTGGGCCTAGCTCTGGGCACCGGGGAGCTGTTTTTT. This translates into CASSLGLALGTGELFF.

CDR3 region: CASSERQGASGANVLTF. The CDR3, as DNA: TGCGCCAGCAGCGAAAGACAGGGGGCGAGCGGGGCCAACGTCCTGACTTTC. The chain joins TRBV5-1 to TRBJ2-6, with 10 bases identical to TRBD1. J was trimmed by 4 bases and V by 4 bases; bases with no gene match: 8. Germline V gene data show CDR1 as SGHRS and CDR2 as YFSETQ. The CDR3 is 17 amino acids. The variable domain in full, completed from reference TRBV5-1 and TRBJ2-6, reads KAGVTQTPRYLIKTRGQQVTLSCSPISGHRSVSWYQQTPGQGLQFLFEYFSETQRNKGNFPGRFSGRQFSNSRSEMNVSTLELGDSALYLCASSERQGASGANVLTFGAGSRLTVL.

The chain combines TRBV5-6 with TRBJ1-5, with 7 positions matching TRBD1. The CDR3 loop spans 14 amino acids. Germline values: CDR1 SGHDT, CDR2 YYEEEE. Trimming took 0 bases from V and 5 from J; bases not matched to a gene: 2. The CDR3 DNA follows: TGTGCCAGCAGCTTGGGACAGGGCTATCAGCCCCAGCATTTT. Amino acids: CASSLGQGYQPQHF.

The chain links TRBV5-1 to TRBJ1-1; a possible D gene is TRBD1 (6 bases). V was pared by 0 bases and J by 5 bases, with 14 bases between. This CDR3 contains 15 residues. CDR1 and CDR2 from the germline V gene are SGHRS and YFSETQ. The CDR3 loop is CASSLERGAGTEAFF. CDR3 nucleotides: TGCGCCAGCAGCTTGGAGCGGGGGGCTGGAACTGAAGCTTTCTTT.

The chain has TRBV3-1 (or the pseudogene TRBV3-2) and TRBJ2-2; 9 bases fit TRBD2. V was pared by 3 bases and J by 1 base, with 3 bases of the junction left unmatched. In germline, CDR1 is LGHDT, CDR2 YNNKEL (reference sequence). This CDR3 is 16 amino acids long. The CDR3 region is CASSHETSGNTGELFF. CDR3 bases: TGTGCCAGCAGCCACGAGACTAGCGGGAACACCGGGGAGCTGTTTTTT.

The J gene is TRBJ2-7, the V gene TRBV15; TRBD1 matches at 10 bases. CDR1 and CDR2 from the germline V gene are LNHNV and YYDKDF (reference sequence). Trimming at V came to 5 bases and at J to 1 base, leaving 8 bases not matched to a gene. There are 16 residues in the CDR3. The CDR3 loop reads CATSGGQGVPSYEQYF. CDR3 sequence (DNA): TGTGCCACCAGCGGCGGACAGGGGGTCCCGTCCTACGAGCAGTACTTC.

The J gene is TRBJ2-1, the V gene TRBV5-6, with D tentatively TRBD2 (6 bases). With 4 bases removed from V and 0 bases from J, the gap between germline ends came to 14 bases. This CDR3 contains 16 residues. Germline-derived CDR1 and CDR2 are SGHDT and YYEEEE. Here the CDR3 reads CASSRGLFSSYNEQFF. Here the CDR3 DNA reads TGTGCCAGCAGCCGGGGACTTTTCAGCTCCTACAATGAGCAGTTCTTC.

The chain couples TRBV7-6 to TRBJ1-6; D is unresolved. Germline lookup yields CDR1 SGHVS and CDR2 FNYEAQ. The CDR3 runs to 17 residues. V was clipped by 2 bases and J by 1 base, with 12 bases between them. The CDR3 nucleotides are TGTGCCAGCAGCTTAAATGTCCCCGGTTCCTATAATTCACCCCTCCACTTT. Translating it yields CASSLNVPGSYNSPLHF.